Sequencing of this T cell receptor beta chain was carried out in a study of monozygotic twins with inflammatory bowel disease. Study-level points and caveats: Immunosuppressive treatment differences may have increased patient repertoire variability. Lower sharing of clonotypes with other individuals was seen in IBD patients than in healthy twins. This was most marked in patients showing signs of disease activity.

A note on this clonotype: Its target is unknown.

Someone took an approximately 2.5 ml blood sample from each of the donors. TCRdb re-called the 5' RACE reads; one entry per CDR3 protein, DNA not given. This specimen shows about 160,000 distinct CDR3 sequences; the ten leading clones hold 2.8%. The CDR3 has 14 residues. Germline lookup yields CDR1 SGDLS and CDR2 YYNGEE. What was sequenced was blood. The sequence was obtained from a human donor with ulcerative colitis or Crohn's disease, or a healthy co-twin of an affected twin (not recorded which). This chain links TRBV9 with TRBJ2-7; TCRdb calls TRBD1, which cannot be checked without DNA. CDR3 region: CASSVGAGNYEQYF.